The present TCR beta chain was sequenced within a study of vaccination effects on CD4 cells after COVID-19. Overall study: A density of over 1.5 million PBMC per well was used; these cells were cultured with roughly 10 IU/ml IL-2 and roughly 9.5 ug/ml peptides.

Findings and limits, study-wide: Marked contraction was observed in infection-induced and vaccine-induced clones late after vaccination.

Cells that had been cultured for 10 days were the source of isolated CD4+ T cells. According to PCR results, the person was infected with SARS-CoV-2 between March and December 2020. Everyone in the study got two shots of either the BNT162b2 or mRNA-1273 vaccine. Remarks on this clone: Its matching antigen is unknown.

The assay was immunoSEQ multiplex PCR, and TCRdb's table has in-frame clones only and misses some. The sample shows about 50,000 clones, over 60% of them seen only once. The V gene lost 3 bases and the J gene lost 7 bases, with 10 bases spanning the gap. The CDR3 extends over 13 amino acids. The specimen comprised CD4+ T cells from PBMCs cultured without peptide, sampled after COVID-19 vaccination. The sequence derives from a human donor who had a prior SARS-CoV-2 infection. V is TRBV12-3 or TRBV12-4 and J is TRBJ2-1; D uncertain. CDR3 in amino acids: CASSFSARNEQFF. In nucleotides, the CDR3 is TGTGCCAGCAGTTTTAGTGCTAGGAATGAGCAGTTCTTC.